One and the same sample provided the 13 T cell receptor beta chains below, sequenced in a study of cytomegalovirus exposure and HLA in healthy donors. It was with 60 Vbeta and 13 Jbeta primers that the PCR ran. Data came from immunoSEQ multiplex PCR; TCRdb stores just in-frame clones and leaves some out. The sample shows over 150,000 clones, 70% to 80% of them seen only once. Sequencing was carried out using PBMCs. Every receptor here comes from a man aged 25-45 years in good health and CMV-seropositive.

The CDR3 DNA reads TGTGCCAGCTCCCACCCGGGACAGTCCACAGATACGCAGTATTTT. This translates into CASSHPGQSTDTQYF. The J gene is TRBJ2-3, the V gene TRBV27; TRBD1 matches at 7 bases. J was trimmed by 2 bases and V by 8 bases; bases with no gene match: 10. The CDR3 contains 15 residues. Germline CDR1 reads MNHEY; CDR2 reads SMNVEV (reference sequence).

The chain is built from TRBV10-3 and TRBJ1-2; D is undetermined. The CDR3 sequence is 10 residues long. Per germline, CDR1 ENHRY and CDR2 SYGVKD. V dropped 11 bases and J dropped 1 base, with 5 bases sitting between them. The chain's CDR3 is CASYNYGYTF. As DNA, the CDR3 is TGTGCCTCTTATAACTATGGCTACACCTTC.

This chain uses TRBV29-1 with TRBJ2-7; D is uncertain. V was pared by 4 bases and J by 2 bases, with 18 bases between. The CDR3 is 15 residues long. Germline V gene data show CDR1 as SQVTM and CDR2 as ANQGSEA. The CDR3 DNA is TGCAGCGTTGGTCGTTCAACCTCGGTGGCCTACGAGCAGTACTTC. Translated, it gives CSVGRSTSVAYEQYF.

V usage is TRBV5-1 and J usage is TRBJ1-1; maybe TRBD1 (6 bases). The CDR3 is 16 amino acids. Germline loops: CDR1 SGHRS, CDR2 YFSETQ. Trimming removed 0 bases from V and 3 bases from J, with 15 bases in between. CDR3 region: CASSLARGGPDTEAFF. In DNA, the CDR3 is TGCGCCAGCAGCTTGGCGAGGGGGGGGCCGGACACTGAAGCTTTCTTT.

This chain links TRBV6-5 with TRBJ2-2; 8 bases are a match to TRBD2. CDR1 is MNHEY, CDR2 SVGAGI, per germline. The CDR3 has 14 residues. J lost 1 base, V lost 10 bases, and 5 bases had no gene match. CDR3: CATAGGGNTGELFF. The CDR3 DNA follows: TGTGCCACCGCGGGGGGCGGGAACACCGGGGAGCTGTTTTTT.

V usage is TRBV7-9 and J usage is TRBJ2-7; the D gene is possibly TRBD2 (6 bases). This CDR3 has 15 residues. Trimming shortened V by 6 bases and J by 1 base, and 16 bases separated the two germline ends. The V gene's germline CDR1 is SEHNR and CDR2 FQNEAQ (reference sequence). CDR3: CASSPQGGGSYEQYF. The DNA of the CDR3 is TGTGCCAGCAGTCCGCAGGGAGGTGGGTCCTACGAGCAGTACTTC.

The chain joins TRBV7-3 to TRBJ1-2, with D possibly TRBD1 on 5 matching bases. The germline gives CDR1 SGHTA, CDR2 FQGTGA. The CDR3 loop spans 13 amino acids. Trimming removed 1 base from V and 2 bases from J, with 5 bases in between. CDR3 sequence reads: CASSLNRNYGYTF. The DNA of the CDR3 is TGTGCCAGCAGCTTAAACAGGAACTATGGCTACACCTTC.

The CDR3 spells CASSLAVAGGPQETQYF. In nucleotides, the CDR3 is TGCGCCAGCAGCTTGGCAGTGGCGGGAGGGCCTCAGGAGACCCAGTACTTC. This chain joins TRBV5-1 and TRBJ2-5; 9 bases line up with TRBD2. Per the germline V gene, CDR1 is SGHRS and CDR2 is YFSETQ. Trimming removed 0 bases from V and 5 bases from J; junction bases left unmatched: 11. This CDR3 has 17 residues.

V usage is TRBV7-9 and J usage is TRBJ2-7; TRBD2 might be the D (6 bases). The CDR3 is made up of 13 amino acids. The germline V gene has CDR1 SEHNR and CDR2 FQNEAQ (reference sequence). V was trimmed by 7 bases and J by 4 bases, leaving 14 bases between them. CDR3 coding DNA: TGTGCCAGCATGGACGTCGGAGGGTACGAGCAGTACTTC. It translates to CASMDVGGYEQYF. Drawing the rest from reference TRBV7-9 and TRBJ2-7, the complete variable domain is DTGVSQNPRHKITKRGQNVTFRCDPISEHNRLYWYRQTLGQGPEFLTYFQNEAQLEKSRLLSDRFSAERPKGSFSTLEIQRTEQGDSAMYLCASMDVGGYEQYFGPGTRLTVT.

The V and J genes are TRBV4-1 and TRBJ2-7; weak D call: TRBD2 (5 bases). The CDR3 extends over 15 amino acids. Trimming took off 1 base at V and 6 bases at J, with 16 bases between the two ends. Germline lookup yields CDR1 MGHRA and CDR2 YSYEKL. CDR3 nucleotides: TGCGCCAGCAGCCAAGTCGGGCCGCTCGAGGGCGAGCAGTACTTC. This translates into CASSQVGPLEGEQYF.

The rearrangement links TRBV7-8 to TRBJ1-6; D is unclear. The CDR3 spans 15 residues. The ends were cut back, 4 bases at V and 6 bases at J, with 13 bases in the middle. CDR1 and CDR2 (germline): SGHVS, FQNEAQ. Here the CDR3 reads CASSSLTGRNSPLHF. The DNA of the CDR3 is TGTGCCAGCAGCTCACTGACTGGTCGTAATTCACCCCTCCACTTT.

The J gene is TRBJ1-3, the V gene TRBV6-5; possible D gene TRBD1, 5 bases. The length of the CDR3 is 15 residues. The V end lost 5 bases, the J end lost 0 bases, and 11 bases lay between the germline ends. Germline CDR1 is MNHEY and CDR2 is SVGAGI. The CDR3 sequence: CASSTGVHSGNTIYF. The CDR3 DNA reads TGTGCCAGCAGTACAGGAGTCCACTCTGGAAACACCATATATTTT.

The rearrangement joins TRBV7-3 to TRBJ2-3, with unresolved D. Looked up from germline, CDR1 is SGHTA and CDR2 is FQGTGA. V lost 5 bases, J lost 2 bases, and 14 bases lay in between. There are 15 residues in the CDR3. The CDR3 protein is CASSPQHRPTDTQYF. In nucleotides, the CDR3 is TGTGCCAGCAGCCCACAACACAGACCCACAGATACGCAGTATTTT.